Following are 28 T cell receptor beta chains from one sample sequenced in a study of CD8 T cells in Susac syndrome. When the RNA was reverse transcribed, random hexamers were used with an input of about 0.45 to 1 ug. One entry per CDR3 protein, called by TCRdb with MiXCR from the immunoSEQ multiplex PCR reads. The sample includes 180,000 or so distinct CDR3 sequences, just under 95% of them seen just once. Specimen: CD4+ T cells from PBMCs. These receptors all stem from a human donor in good health.

V gene TRBV12-3 or TRBV12-4 combines with J gene TRBJ2-3; 9 nucleotides line up with TRBD2. With V trimmed by 5 bases and J by 2 bases, 8 bases remained unmatched. This CDR3 is built from 16 residues. For the CDR3, the DNA is TGTGCCAGCAGTCAAGGGACTAGCCGCCTCACAGATACGCAGTATTTT. Translated: CASSQGTSRLTDTQYF.

The chain employs TRBV30 and TRBJ2-7, with 9 positions matching TRBD2. Germline V gene sequence: CDR1 GTSNPN, CDR2 SVGIG (reference sequence). This CDR3 contains 14 residues. The trim removed 0 bases at V and 3 bases at J, leaving 3 bases unmatched. The CDR3 sequence: CAWSVATSGYEQYF. The CDR3 region has the DNA TGTGCCTGGAGTGTCGCGACTAGCGGCTACGAGCAGTACTTC.

The gene calls are TRBV5-1 and TRBJ2-7; D not certain. Germline CDR1 and CDR2: SGHRS and YFSETQ. Trimming removed 4 bases from V and 4 bases from J, with 12 bases in between. CDR3 length equals 13 residues. CDR3 bases: TGCGCCAGCAGCCGAGATGGGGTTTACGAGCAGTACTTC. This sequence encodes CASSRDGVYEQYF. Full variable domain (rest looked up from reference TRBV5-1 and TRBJ2-7): KAGVTQTPRYLIKTRGQQVTLSCSPISGHRSVSWYQQTPGQGLQFLFEYFSETQRNKGNFPGRFSGRQFSNSRSEMNVSTLELGDSALYLCASSRDGVYEQYFGPGTRLTVT.

V gene TRBV29-1 combines with J gene TRBJ1-2, with D unclear. This CDR3 comprises 15 residues. Germline CDR1 and CDR2: SQVTM and ANQGSEA. Trimming took off 3 bases at V and 3 bases at J, with 17 bases between the two ends. The CDR3 region is CSVDDKVGNYYGYTF. Here the CDR3 DNA reads TGCAGCGTTGACGACAAGGTGGGAAACTACTATGGCTACACCTTC.

J is TRBJ2-7 and V is TRBV20-1; the D call may be TRBD1 or TRBD2 (5 bases each). CDR1 is DFQATT, CDR2 SNEGSKA, per germline (reference sequence). V dropped 5 bases and J dropped 3 bases, with 11 bases sitting between them. The CDR3 totals 12 residues. The CDR3 DNA sequence: TGCAGTGCTGGTAATGGGGGCTACGAGCAGTACTTC. Protein sequence: CSAGNGGYEQYF.

V gene TRBV28 combines with J gene TRBJ2-7; a possible D gene is TRBD2 (6 bases). CDR1 is MDHEN, CDR2 SYDVKM, per germline. V was cut by 2 bases and J by 5 bases, with 16 bases left in between. The CDR3 totals 15 residues. CDR3 amino acids: CASSLVSGRTNEQYF. The CDR3 DNA follows: TGTGCCAGCAGTTTAGTGTCGGGTCGGACTAACGAGCAGTACTTC.

The J gene is TRBJ2-1, the V gene TRBV6-2 or TRBV6-3; TRBD2 aligns across 8 bases. There are 15 residues in the CDR3. Germline CDR1 reads MNHEY; CDR2 reads SVGEGT. V trimming: 6 bases; J trimming: 8 bases; junction bases outside the gene matches: 12. CDR3 nucleotides: TGTGCCAGCAGCCCCCGAGGCGGGAGGCAGGATGAGCAGTTCTTC. This encodes CASSPRGGRQDEQFF.

This sequence joins TRBV24-1 and TRBJ1-2; D unclear. The CDR3 is 11 residues long. From germline, CDR1 is KGHDR and CDR2 SFDVKD. V was trimmed by 9 bases and J by 0 bases, leaving 4 bases between them. The CDR3 loop is CATSANYGYTF. The CDR3 DNA reads TGTGCCACCTCAGCTAACTATGGCTACACCTTC.

The rearrangement joins TRBV7-9 to TRBJ1-1; the match to TRBD1 covers 9 bases. After removal of 1 base from V and 5 bases from J, the junction contained 8 bases not matched to a gene. The CDR3 runs to 16 residues. Germline assignment: CDR1 SEHNR and CDR2 FQNEAQ (reference sequence). The CDR3 DNA follows: TGTGCCAGCAGCTTAGATCCCGGGACAGGGAGGACTGAAGCTTTCTTT. It yields the protein CASSLDPGTGRTEAFF.

The V gene is TRBV28, the J gene TRBJ2-1, with D perhaps TRBD1 or TRBD2 (6 bases each). The CDR3 is made up of 16 amino acids. Per the germline V gene, CDR1 is MDHEN and CDR2 is SYDVKM. Deletions cut 8 bases from V and 7 bases from J, with 24 bases between. The CDR3 loop is CASRRSTGKRANEQFF. Here the CDR3 DNA reads TGTGCCAGCCGAAGATCCACAGGGAAGCGGGCTAATGAGCAGTTCTTC.

The chain links TRBV29-1 to TRBJ1-1; 7 nucleotides line up with TRBD1. Germline-derived CDR1 and CDR2 are SQVTM and ANQGSEA. This CDR3 is built from 12 residues. V lost 3 bases to trimming and J lost 11 bases; unmatched junction nucleotides: 9. CDR3 protein: CSVDRGTRGAFF. The CDR3 DNA follows: TGCAGCGTTGACAGGGGGACGCGGGGGGCTTTCTTT.

This clonotype was seen a handful of times. The chain combines TRBV6-2 or TRBV6-3 with TRBJ1-5; D is uncertain. The CDR3 spans 14 residues. In germline, CDR1 is MNHEY, CDR2 SVGEGT. V lost 0 bases, J lost 2 bases, and 5 bases lay in between. CDR3: CASSYSGGNQPQHF. As DNA, the CDR3 is TGTGCCAGCAGTTACTCTGGGGGCAATCAGCCCCAGCATTTT.

The chain uses TRBV3-1 and TRBJ1-3; D unclear. This CDR3 contains 13 residues. Between the trimmed V and J ends, which lost 2 bases and 3 bases, there was a span of 5 bases. Germline V gene lookup returns CDR1 LGHDT and CDR2 YNNKEL (reference sequence). CDR3 loop: CASSQPGGNTIYF. Written as DNA, the CDR3 is TGTGCCAGCAGCCAACCAGGTGGAAACACCATATATTTT.

This chain connects TRBV30 to TRBJ1-2, with D perhaps matching TRBD1 (6 bases). V lost 4 bases, J lost 4 bases, and 13 bases lay in between. CDR3 length equals 13 residues. Germline V CDR1 and CDR2: GTSNPN, SVGIG (reference sequence). DNA of the CDR3: TGTGCCTGGAACAGGGACCTAGGCTATGGCTACACCTTC. Amino acids: CAWNRDLGYGYTF.

This clonotype was picked up one time. The rearrangement uses TRBV30 and TRBJ1-1; D possibly corresponds to TRBD1 (6 bases). The CDR3 extends over 12 amino acids. Germline CDR1 is GTSNPN and CDR2 is SVGIG (reference sequence). Between the trimmed V and J ends, which lost 0 bases and 11 bases, there was a span of 13 bases. In DNA form, the CDR3 reads TGTGCCTGGAGTGTAGGCGGGGGGCTTGCTTTCTTT. Protein: CAWSVGGGLAFF.

The V gene is TRBV6-2 or TRBV6-3, the J gene TRBJ2-7, with TRBD1 matching over 7 bases. CDR1 MNHEY and CDR2 SVGEGT come from the germline V gene. The CDR3 runs to 15 residues. With V trimmed by 3 bases and J by 2 bases, 7 bases remained unmatched. For the CDR3, the DNA is TGTGCCAGCAGTTATGGGACAGCGGCTCCCTACGAGCAGTACTTC. Translation: CASSYGTAAPYEQYF.

The chain couples TRBV2 to TRBJ1-5; D gene ambiguous. Trimming left V 6 bases short and J 4 bases short, with 10 bases between. The CDR3 covers 13 residues. Germline CDR1 is SNHLY and CDR2 is FYNNEI. The DNA of the CDR3 is TGTGCCAGCAGGAGTCAGCCTAATCAGCCCCAGCATTTT. Encoded protein: CASRSQPNQPQHF.

The rearrangement links TRBV20-1 to TRBJ1-2; 8 positions match TRBD1. Germline V gene sequence: CDR1 DFQATT, CDR2 SNEGSKA (reference sequence). V was pared by 6 bases and J by 8 bases, with 8 bases of the junction left unmatched. The CDR3 is 12 amino acids. CDR3 residues: CSANRQGNGYTF. The CDR3 DNA sequence: TGCAGTGCGAACCGACAGGGGAACGGCTACACCTTC.

This clonotype was seen only a few times. The chain has TRBV27 and TRBJ2-5, with D possibly matching TRBD2 (5 bases). CDR3 size: 11 residues. Germline V gene sequence: CDR1 MNHEY, CDR2 SMNVEV (reference sequence). Trimming left V 6 bases short and J 5 bases short, with 7 bases between. The CDR3 coding sequence is TGTGCCAGCAGGGGCGGGGAGACCCAGTACTTC. Protein product: CASRGGETQYF.

A single count supports this clonotype. Compared with germline, one end of the junction differs, possibly owing to a read error. The J gene is TRBJ1-3, the V gene TRBV20-1; TRBD1 matches at 8 bases. The CDR3 consists of 11 residues. In germline, CDR1 is DFQATT, CDR2 SNEGSKA (reference sequence). The CDR3 region has the DNA TGCAGTGCTGGACAGGGAAGCACCATATATTTT. Its protein is CSAGQGSTIYF.

The chain has TRBV12-3 or TRBV12-4 and TRBJ1-4; no clear D. V dropped 5 bases and J dropped 7 bases, with 17 bases sitting between them. CDR3 size: 15 residues. CDR3 region: CASSAPSGVGEKLFF. The CDR3 coding sequence is TGTGCCAGCAGTGCACCGTCTGGAGTAGGTGAAAAACTGTTTTTT.

The chain links TRBV2 to TRBJ2-1; a possible D gene is TRBD2 (8 bases). From germline, CDR1 is SNHLY and CDR2 FYNNEI. CDR3 length: 13 residues. The germline V and J ends were trimmed by 6 bases and 9 bases, with 15 bases remaining between them. CDR3 bases: TGTGCCAGCAGAGGGACTAGACAGGGTGAGCAGTTCTTC. This gives the protein CASRGTRQGEQFF.

The chain combines TRBV28 with TRBJ1-2; D perhaps matches TRBD1 (5 bases). Germline-derived CDR1 and CDR2 are MDHEN and SYDVKM. The CDR3 is 14 amino acids. Trimming left V 9 bases short and J 6 bases short, with 20 bases between. In nucleotides, the CDR3 is TGTGCCAGTTTTCGGGCCGGGACGGGGAATGGCTACACCTTC. It is translated as CASFRAGTGNGYTF.

The chain is built from TRBV20-1 and TRBJ2-7, with a tentative D call TRBD2 (5 bases). The CDR3 covers 12 residues. V lost 3 bases and J 1 base, leaving 7 bases between the germline ends. From germline, CDR1 is DFQATT and CDR2 SNEGSKA (reference sequence). The CDR3 coding sequence is TGCAGTGCTAGGGGGAGTTCCTACGAGCAGTACTTC. The encoded protein is CSARGSSYEQYF.

The table lists this clonotype with a few counts. At one end the junction does not follow the germline gene, possibly because of a read error. The chain has TRBV7-7 and TRBJ2-3; D unresolved. This CDR3 has 13 residues. Germline V gives CDR1 SSHAT, CDR2 FNYEAQ (reference sequence). Here the CDR3 DNA reads TGTGCTAGCAGCTTGTCAGTCACAGATACGCAGTATTTT. Protein product: CASSLSVTDTQYF.

The chain carries TRBV28 and TRBJ2-3; D is unresolved. CDR1 is MDHEN and CDR2 is SYDVKM in the germline V gene. The CDR3 loop spans 17 amino acids. Trimming removed 5 bases from V and 2 bases from J, with 20 bases in between. The CDR3 loop reads CASSPSLIGLFTDTQYF. Written as DNA, the CDR3 is TGTGCCAGCAGTCCATCTCTCATAGGGCTCTTCACAGATACGCAGTATTTT.

This chain connects TRBV20-1 to TRBJ2-6; D is undetermined. CDR3 length equals 14 residues. CDR1 is DFQATT, CDR2 SNEGSKA, per germline (reference sequence). V lost 3 bases to trimming and J lost 0 bases, with 6 bases between them. The CDR3 nucleotides read TGCAGTGCTAGTATAAGCTCTGGGGCCAACGTCCTGACTTTC. Protein product: CSASISSGANVLTF.

This rearrangement joins TRBV20-1 to TRBJ2-1; TRBD2 aligns across 9 bases. This CDR3 has 16 amino acids. The ends lost 6 bases at V and 0 bases at J; junction bases unmatched: 9. The germline CDR1 and CDR2 sequences are DFQATT and SNEGSKA (reference sequence). As DNA, the CDR3 is TGCAGTGCCTCCAGGAATAGCGGGAGCTCCTACAATGAGCAGTTCTTC. This sequence encodes CSASRNSGSSYNEQFF.